The source of this TCR beta chain is a study of neoadjuvant nivolumab and ipilimumab in lung cancer. About the study: Patients got nivolumab 3 mg/kg on days 1, 15 and 29; combination added ipilimumab 1 mg/kg day 1.

On this clone: Its antigen is unidentified.

Trimming removed 1 base at V and 5 bases at J, with 7 bases between. This CDR3 spans 13 amino acids. Germline CDR1 is SGHAT and CDR2 is FQNNGV. TCRdb keeps only in-frame clones here, not all; method: immunoSEQ multiplex PCR. Among about 27,000 clones listed, 75% to 80% were seen once. Study-wide results and limits: Resected tumors had greater TCR richness and clonality than uninvolved lung. Higher pretherapy blood TCR richness went with higher resected-tumor richness.

The chain combines TRBV11-2 with TRBJ2-3; D not resolved. Sequencing used tumor tissue, obtained after neoadjuvant nivolumab, alone or with ipilimumab, at or shortly before surgery. This TCR came from an adult with non-small cell lung cancer. In nucleotides, the CDR3 is TGTGCCAGCAGCTTAGGAAACGGAGATACGCAGTATTTT. The encoded protein is CASSLGNGDTQYF.